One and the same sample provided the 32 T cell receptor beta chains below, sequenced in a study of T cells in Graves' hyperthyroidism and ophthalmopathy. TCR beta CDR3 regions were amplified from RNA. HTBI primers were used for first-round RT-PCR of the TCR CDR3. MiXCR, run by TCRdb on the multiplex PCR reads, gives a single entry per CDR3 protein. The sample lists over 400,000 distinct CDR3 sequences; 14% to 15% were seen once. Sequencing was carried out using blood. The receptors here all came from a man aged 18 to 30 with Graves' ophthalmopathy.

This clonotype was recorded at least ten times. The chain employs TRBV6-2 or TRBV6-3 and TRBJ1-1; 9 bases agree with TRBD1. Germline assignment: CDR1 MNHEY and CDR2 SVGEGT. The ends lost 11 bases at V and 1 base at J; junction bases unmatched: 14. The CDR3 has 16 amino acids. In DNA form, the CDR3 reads TGTGCCTCACGCCGCTCGGGACAGGGACAGAACACTGAAGCTTTCTTT. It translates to CASRRSGQGQNTEAFF.

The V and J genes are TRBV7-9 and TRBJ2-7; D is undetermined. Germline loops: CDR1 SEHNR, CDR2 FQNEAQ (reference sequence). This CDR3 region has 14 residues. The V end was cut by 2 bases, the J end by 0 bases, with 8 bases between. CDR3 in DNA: TGTGCCAGCAGCTTACCCGAGAACTCCTACGAGCAGTACTTC. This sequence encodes CASSLPENSYEQYF.

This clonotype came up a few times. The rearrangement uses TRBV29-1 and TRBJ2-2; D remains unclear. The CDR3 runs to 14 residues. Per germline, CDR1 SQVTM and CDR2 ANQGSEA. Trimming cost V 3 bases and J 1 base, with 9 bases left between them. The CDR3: CSVDLGLNTGELFF. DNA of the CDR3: TGCAGCGTTGATTTAGGGTTGAACACCGGGGAGCTGTTTTTT.

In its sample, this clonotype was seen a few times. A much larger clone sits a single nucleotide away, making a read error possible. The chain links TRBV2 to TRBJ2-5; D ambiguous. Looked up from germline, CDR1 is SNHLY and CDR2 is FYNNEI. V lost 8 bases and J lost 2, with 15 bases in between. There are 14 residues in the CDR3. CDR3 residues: CASSNVLVQETQYF. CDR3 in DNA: TGTGCCAGCTCTAACGTACTTGTACAAGAGACCCAGTACTTC.

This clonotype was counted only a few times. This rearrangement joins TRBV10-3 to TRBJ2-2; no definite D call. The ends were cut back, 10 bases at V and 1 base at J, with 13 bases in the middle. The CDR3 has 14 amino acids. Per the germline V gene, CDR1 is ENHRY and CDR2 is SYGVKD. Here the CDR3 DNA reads TGTGCCAGTCAGGTGGCAGAGAACACCGGGGAGCTGTTTTTT. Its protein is CASQVAENTGELFF.

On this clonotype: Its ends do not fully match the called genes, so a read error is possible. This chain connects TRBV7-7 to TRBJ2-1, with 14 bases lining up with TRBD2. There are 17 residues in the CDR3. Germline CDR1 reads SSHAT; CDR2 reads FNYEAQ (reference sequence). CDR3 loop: CASSTGTSGSSRGKQFF. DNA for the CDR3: TGTGCTAGCAGCACGGGGACTAGCGGGAGTAGTCGGGGTAAGCAGTTCTTC.

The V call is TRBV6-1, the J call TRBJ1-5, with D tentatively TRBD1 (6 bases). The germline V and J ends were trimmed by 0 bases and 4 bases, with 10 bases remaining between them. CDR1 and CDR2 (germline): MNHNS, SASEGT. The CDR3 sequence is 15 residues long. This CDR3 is CASSEARTENQPQHF. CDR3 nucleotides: TGTGCCAGCAGTGAAGCCAGGACAGAGAATCAGCCCCAGCATTTT.

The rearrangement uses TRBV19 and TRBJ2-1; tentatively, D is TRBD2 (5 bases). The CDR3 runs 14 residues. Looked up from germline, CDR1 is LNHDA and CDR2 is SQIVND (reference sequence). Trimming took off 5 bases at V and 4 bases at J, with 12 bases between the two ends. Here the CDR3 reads CASSGLEGYNEQFF. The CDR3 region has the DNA TGTGCCAGTAGTGGGCTAGAGGGTTACAATGAGCAGTTCTTC.

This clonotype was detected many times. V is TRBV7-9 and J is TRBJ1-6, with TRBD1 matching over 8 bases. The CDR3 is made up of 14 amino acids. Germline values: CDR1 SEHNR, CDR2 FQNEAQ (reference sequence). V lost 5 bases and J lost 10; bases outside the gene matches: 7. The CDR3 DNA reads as TGTGCCAGCAGCCACGACAGGGGCGGATCACCCCTCCACTTT. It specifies CASSHDRGGSPLHF.

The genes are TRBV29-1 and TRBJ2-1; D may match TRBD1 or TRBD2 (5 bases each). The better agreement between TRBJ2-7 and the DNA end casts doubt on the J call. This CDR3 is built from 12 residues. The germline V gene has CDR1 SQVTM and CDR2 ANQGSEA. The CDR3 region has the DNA TGCAGCGAACGGGACGCTCGCAATGAGCAGTACTTC. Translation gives CSERDARNEQYF.

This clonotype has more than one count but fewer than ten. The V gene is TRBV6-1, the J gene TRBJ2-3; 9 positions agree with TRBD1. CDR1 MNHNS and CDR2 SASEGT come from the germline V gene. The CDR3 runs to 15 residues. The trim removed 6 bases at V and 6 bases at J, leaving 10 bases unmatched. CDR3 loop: CASREFGTGNDTQYF. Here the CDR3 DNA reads TGTGCCAGCAGGGAATTCGGGACAGGGAACGATACGCAGTATTTT.

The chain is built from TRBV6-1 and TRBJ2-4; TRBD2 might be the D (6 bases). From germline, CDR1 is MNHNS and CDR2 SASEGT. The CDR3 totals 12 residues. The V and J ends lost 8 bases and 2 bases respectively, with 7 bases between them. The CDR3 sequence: CASAGTKNIQYF. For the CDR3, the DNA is TGTGCCAGCGCGGGGACCAAAAACATTCAGTACTTC.

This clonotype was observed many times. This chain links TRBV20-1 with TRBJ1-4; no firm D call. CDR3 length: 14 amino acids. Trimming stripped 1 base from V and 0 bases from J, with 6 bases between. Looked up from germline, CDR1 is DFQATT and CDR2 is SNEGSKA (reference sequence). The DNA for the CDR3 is TGCAGTGCTAGAGGACAAGCAACTAATGAAAAACTGTTTTTT. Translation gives CSARGQATNEKLFF.

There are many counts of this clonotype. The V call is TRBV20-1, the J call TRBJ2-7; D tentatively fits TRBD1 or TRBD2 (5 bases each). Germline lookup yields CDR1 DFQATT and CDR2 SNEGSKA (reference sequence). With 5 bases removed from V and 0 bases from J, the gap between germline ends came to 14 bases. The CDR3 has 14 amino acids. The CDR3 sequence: CSALGTRSSYEQYF. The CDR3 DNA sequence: TGCAGTGCTCTGGGGACCCGTAGCTCCTACGAGCAGTACTTC.

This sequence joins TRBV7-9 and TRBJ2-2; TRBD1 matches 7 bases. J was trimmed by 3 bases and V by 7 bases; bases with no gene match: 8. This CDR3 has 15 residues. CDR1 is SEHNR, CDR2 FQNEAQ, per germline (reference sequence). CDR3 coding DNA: TGTGCCAGCACCCCGGGACAGTATTACACCGGGGAGCTGTTTTTT. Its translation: CASTPGQYYTGELFF.

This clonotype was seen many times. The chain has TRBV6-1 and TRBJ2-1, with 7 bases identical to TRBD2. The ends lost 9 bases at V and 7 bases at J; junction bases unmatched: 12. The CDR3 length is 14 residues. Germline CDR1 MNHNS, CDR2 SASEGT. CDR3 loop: CASILAPDGNEQFF. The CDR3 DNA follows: TGTGCCAGTATACTAGCGCCAGATGGAAATGAGCAGTTCTTC.

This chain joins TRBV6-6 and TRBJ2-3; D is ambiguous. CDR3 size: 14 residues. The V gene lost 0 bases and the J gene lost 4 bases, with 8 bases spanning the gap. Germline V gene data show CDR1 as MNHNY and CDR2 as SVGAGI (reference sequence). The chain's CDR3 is CASSYSDSPDTQYF. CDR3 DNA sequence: TGTGCCAGCAGTTACTCTGATAGCCCAGATACGCAGTATTTT.

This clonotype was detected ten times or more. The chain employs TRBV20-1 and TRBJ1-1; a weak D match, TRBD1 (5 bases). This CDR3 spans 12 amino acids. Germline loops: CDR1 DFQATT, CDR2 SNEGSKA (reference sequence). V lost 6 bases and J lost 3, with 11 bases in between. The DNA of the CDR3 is TGCAGTGCCCCCGTGGGGGACACTGAAGCTTTCTTT. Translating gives CSAPVGDTEAFF.

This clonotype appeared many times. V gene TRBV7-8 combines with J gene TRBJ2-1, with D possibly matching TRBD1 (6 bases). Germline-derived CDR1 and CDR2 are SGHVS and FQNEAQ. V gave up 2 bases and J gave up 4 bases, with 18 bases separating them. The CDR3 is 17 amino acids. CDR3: CASSLRQGSPAYNEQFF. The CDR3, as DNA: TGTGCCAGCAGCTTAAGGCAGGGGTCCCCTGCGTACAATGAGCAGTTCTTC.

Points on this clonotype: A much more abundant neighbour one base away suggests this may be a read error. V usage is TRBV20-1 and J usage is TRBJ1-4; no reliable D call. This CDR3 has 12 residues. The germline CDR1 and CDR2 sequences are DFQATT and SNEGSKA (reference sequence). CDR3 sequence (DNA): TGCAGTGCTAGAGCCTTAAATGAAGAACTGTTTTTT. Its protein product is CSARALNEELFF.

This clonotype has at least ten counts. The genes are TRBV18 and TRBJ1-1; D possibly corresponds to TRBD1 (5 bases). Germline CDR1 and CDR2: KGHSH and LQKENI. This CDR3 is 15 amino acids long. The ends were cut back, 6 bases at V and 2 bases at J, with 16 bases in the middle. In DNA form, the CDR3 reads TGTGCCAGCTCGCGAGGACCGGGGCTTAACACTGAAGCTTTCTTT. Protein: CASSRGPGLNTEAFF.

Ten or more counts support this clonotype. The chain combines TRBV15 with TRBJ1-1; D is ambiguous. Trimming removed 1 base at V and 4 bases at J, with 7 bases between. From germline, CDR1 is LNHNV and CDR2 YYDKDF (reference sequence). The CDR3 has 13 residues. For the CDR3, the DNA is TGTGCCACCAGCAGAGCGGTTGGCACTGAAGCTTTCTTT. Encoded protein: CATSRAVGTEAFF.

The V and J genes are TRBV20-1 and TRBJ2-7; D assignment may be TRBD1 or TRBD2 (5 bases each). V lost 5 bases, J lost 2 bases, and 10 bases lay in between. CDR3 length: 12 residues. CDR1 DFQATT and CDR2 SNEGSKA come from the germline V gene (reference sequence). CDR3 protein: CSAAGTAYEQYF. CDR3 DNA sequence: TGCAGTGCTGCCGGGACCGCCTACGAGCAGTACTTC.

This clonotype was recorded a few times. The CDR3: CASSFRQGGGLTEAFF. The CDR3 DNA reads TGTGCCAGCAGCTTCAGACAGGGGGGAGGCCTCACTGAAGCTTTCTTT. The chain has TRBV13 and TRBJ1-1, with TRBD1 matching 9 bases. V was clipped by 3 bases and J by 4 bases; unmatched bases: 9. Germline V lookup: CDR1 PRHDT, CDR2 FYEKMQ (reference sequence). The CDR3 is made up of 16 amino acids.

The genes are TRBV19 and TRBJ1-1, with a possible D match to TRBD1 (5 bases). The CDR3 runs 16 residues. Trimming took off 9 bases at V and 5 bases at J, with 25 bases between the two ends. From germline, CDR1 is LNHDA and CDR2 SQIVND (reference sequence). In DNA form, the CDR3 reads TGTGCCAGCCGCTTGGGGTTTTGGGGCCGGGGGACTGAAGCTTTCTTT. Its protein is CASRLGFWGRGTEAFF.

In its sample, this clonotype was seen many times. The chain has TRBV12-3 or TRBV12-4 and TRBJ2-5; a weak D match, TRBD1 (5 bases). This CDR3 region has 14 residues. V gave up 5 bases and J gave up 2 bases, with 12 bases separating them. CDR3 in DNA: TGTGCCAGCAGTCCCCAGGGTATGCAAGAGACCCAGTACTTC. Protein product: CASSPQGMQETQYF.

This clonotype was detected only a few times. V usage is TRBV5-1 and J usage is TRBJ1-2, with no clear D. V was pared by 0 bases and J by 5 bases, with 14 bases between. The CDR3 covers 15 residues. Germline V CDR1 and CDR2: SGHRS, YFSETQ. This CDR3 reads CASSLDGLLRYGYTF. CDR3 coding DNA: TGCGCCAGCAGCTTGGACGGCCTCCTCCGGTATGGCTACACCTTC.

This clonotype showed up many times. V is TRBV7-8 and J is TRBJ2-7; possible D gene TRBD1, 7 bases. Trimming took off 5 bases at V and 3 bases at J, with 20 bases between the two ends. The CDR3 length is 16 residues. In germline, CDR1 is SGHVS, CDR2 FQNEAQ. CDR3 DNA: TGTGCCAGCAGCCCAAAGGCGGGGACAGCCCTCTACGAGCAGTACTTC. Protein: CASSPKAGTALYEQYF. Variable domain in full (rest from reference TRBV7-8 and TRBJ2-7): GAGVSQSPRYKVAKRGQDVALRCDPISGHVSLFWYQQALGQGPEFLTYFQNEAQLDKSGLPSDRFFAERPEGSVSTLKIQRTQQEDSAVYLCASSPKAGTALYEQYFGPGTRLTVT.

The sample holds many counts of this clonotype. The CDR3 bases are TGTGCCAGCAGTTACTCCACGGAGGGGAGAGAAAAACTGTTTTTT. Its translation is CASSYSTEGREKLFF. V gene TRBV6-5 combines with J gene TRBJ1-4, with a weak D call TRBD1 (5 bases). The CDR3 sequence is 15 residues long. Germline V gene data show CDR1 as MNHEY and CDR2 as SVGAGI. Trimming shortened V by 0 bases and J by 8 bases, and 13 bases separated the two germline ends.

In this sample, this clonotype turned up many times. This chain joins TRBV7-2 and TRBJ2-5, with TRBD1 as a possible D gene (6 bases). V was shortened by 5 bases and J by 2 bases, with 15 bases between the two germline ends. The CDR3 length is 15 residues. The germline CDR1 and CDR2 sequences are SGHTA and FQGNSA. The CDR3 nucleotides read TGTGCCAGCAGCCCGGAGTACAGGGTACAAGAGACCCAGTACTTC. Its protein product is CASSPEYRVQETQYF.

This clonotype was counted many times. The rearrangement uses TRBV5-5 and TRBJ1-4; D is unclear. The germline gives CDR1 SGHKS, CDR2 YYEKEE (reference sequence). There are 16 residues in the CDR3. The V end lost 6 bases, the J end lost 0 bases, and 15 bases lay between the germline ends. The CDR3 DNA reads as TGTGCCAGCACCCCGTGGGGTCAAGCAACTAATGAAAAACTGTTTTTT. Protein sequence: CASTPWGQATNEKLFF.

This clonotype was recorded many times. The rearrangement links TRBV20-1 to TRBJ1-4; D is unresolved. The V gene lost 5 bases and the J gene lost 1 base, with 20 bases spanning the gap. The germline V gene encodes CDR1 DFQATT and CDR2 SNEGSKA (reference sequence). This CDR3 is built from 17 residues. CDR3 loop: CSASSLTGGRTNEKLFF. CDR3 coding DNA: TGCAGTGCTTCCTCCCTGACCGGTGGGAGAACTAATGAAAAACTGTTTTTT.